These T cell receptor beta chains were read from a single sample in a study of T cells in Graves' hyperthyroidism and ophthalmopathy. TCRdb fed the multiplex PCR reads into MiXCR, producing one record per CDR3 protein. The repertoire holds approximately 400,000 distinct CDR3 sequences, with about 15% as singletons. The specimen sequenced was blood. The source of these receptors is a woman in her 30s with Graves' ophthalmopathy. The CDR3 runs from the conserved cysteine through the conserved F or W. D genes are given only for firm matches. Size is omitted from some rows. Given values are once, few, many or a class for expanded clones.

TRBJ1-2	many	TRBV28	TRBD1	CASSWGQGFGYTF	TGTGCCAGCAGCTGGGGACAGGGGTTTGGCTACACCTTC
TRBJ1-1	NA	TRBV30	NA	CAWSVPKGGYTEAFF	TGTGCCTGGAGTGTACCTAAGGGCGGTTACACTGAAGCTTTCTTT
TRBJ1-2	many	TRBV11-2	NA	CASSSGRGGYTF	TGTGCCAGCAGCTCGGGGCGGGGCGGCTACACCTTC
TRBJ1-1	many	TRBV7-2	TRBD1	CASSLRTGKTEAFF	TGTGCCAGCAGCCTACGGACAGGGAAAACTGAAGCTTTCTTT
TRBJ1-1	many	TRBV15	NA	CATSTRRGNTEAFF	TGTGCCACCAGCACCAGGCGAGGTAACACTGAAGCTTTCTTT
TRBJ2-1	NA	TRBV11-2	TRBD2	CASSPIWRRGARINEQFF	TGTGCCAGCAGCCCCATCTGGCGGCGGGGGGCCAGGATTAATGAGCAGTTCTTC
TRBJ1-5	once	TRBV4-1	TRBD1	CASSHPRPGTGGRNQPRHF	TGCGCCAGCAGCCATCCCAGGCCCGGGACAGGGGGCCGAAATCAGCCCCGGCATTTT
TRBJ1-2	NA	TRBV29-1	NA	CSVVSQNYGYTF	TGCAGCGTTGTAAGTCAAAACTATGGCTACACCTTC
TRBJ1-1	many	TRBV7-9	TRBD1	CASSLPAMGTAHNTEAFF	TGTGCCAGCAGCTTGCCGGCAATGGGGACAGCACATAACACTGAAGCTTTCTTT
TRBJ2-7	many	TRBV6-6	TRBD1	CASSYSTGMNFYEQYF	TGTGCCAGCAGTTACTCGACAGGGATGAATTTCTACGAGCAGTACTTC
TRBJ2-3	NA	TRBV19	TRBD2	CASSILAGPTDTQYF	TGTGCCAGTAGTATTCTAGCGGGACCCACAGATACGCAGTATTTT
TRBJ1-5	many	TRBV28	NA	CASSSQEGLSGNQPQHF	TGTGCCAGCAGTTCCCAGGAGGGGTTATCTGGCAATCAGCCCCAGCATTTT
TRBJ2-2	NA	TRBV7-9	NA	CASTRGNTGELFF	TGTGCCAGCACACGGGGGAACACCGGGGAGCTGTTTTTT
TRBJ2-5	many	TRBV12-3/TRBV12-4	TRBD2	CASKLAGGDGQETQYF	TGTGCCAGCAAACTAGCGGGGGGCGATGGCCAAGAGACCCAGTACTTC
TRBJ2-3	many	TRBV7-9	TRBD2	CASSLAGGDTDTQYF	TGTGCCAGCAGCTTAGCGGGGGGGGACACAGATACGCAGTATTTT
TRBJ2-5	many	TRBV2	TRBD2	CASSLAGGEETQYF	TGTGCCAGCAGTCTAGCGGGAGGGGAAGAGACCCAGTACTTC